This T cell receptor (beta chain) appears in the sequencing data of a study of OX40 agonist ivuxolimab in advanced cancers. Produced via immunoSEQ multiplex PCR; TCRdb's table is partial and in-frame only. The data show around 84,000 clones, about 89% seen once. The CDR3 sequence is 13 residues long. The germline V gene has CDR1 SEHNR and CDR2 FQNEAQ (reference sequence). V dropped 3 bases and J dropped 7 bases, with 12 bases sitting between them. Whole-study results and caveats: Clones of CD4+ and CD8+ blood T cells grew by week 6 at doses of 0.1 to 3.0 mg/kg. Expanded clones were, on average, more numerous among CD8+ T cells than CD4+.

Concerning this clone: No antigen is known for it.

The chain combines TRBV7-9 with TRBJ1-2; TRBD1 might be the D (6 bases). This material consisted of CD4+ or CD8+ T cells sorted from blood, taken in a trial of the OX40 agonist ivuxolimab. This receptor was identified in an adult with an advanced solid tumor such as melanoma, head and neck, liver or kidney cancer. CDR3 in DNA: TGTGCCAGCAGCTTCAGGACAGAGGGTGGCTACACCTTC. It specifies CASSFRTEGGYTF.